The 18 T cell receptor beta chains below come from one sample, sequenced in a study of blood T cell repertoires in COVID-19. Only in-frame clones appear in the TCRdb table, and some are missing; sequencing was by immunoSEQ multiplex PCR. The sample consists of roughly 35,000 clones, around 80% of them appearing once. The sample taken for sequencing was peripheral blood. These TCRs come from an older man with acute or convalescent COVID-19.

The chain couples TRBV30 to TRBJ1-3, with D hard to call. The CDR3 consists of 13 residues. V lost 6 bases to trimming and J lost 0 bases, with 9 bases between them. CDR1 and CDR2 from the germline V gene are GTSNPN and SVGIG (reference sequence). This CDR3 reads CACTAFSGNTIYF. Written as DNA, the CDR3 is TGTGCCTGTACAGCCTTCTCTGGAAACACCATATATTTT.

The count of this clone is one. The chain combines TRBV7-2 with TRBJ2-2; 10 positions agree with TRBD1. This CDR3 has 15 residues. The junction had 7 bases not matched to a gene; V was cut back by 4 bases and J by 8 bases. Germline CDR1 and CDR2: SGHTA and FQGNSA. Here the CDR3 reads CASSWLDRGRGELFF. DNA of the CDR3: TGTGCCAGCAGCTGGTTGGACAGGGGGAGGGGGGAGCTGTTTTTT. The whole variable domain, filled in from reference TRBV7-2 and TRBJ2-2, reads GAGVSQSPSNKVTEKGKDVELRCDPISGHTALYWYRQSLGQGLEFLIYFQGNSAPDKSGLPSDRFSAERTGGSVSTLTIQRTQQEDSAVYLCASSWLDRGRGELFFGEGSRLTVL.

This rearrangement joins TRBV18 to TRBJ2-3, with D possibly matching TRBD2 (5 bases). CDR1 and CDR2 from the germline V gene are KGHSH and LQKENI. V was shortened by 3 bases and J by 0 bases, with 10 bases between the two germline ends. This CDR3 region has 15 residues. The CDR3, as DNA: TGTGCCAGCTCACCGACGGGCGGGAGCACAGATACGCAGTATTTT. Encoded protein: CASSPTGGSTDTQYF.

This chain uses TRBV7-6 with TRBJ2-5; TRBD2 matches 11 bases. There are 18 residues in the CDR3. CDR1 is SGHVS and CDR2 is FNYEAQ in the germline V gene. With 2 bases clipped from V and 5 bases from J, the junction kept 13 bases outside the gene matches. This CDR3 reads CASSLRALAGDEGETQYF. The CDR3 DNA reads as TGTGCCAGCAGCTTACGGGCACTAGCGGGAGACGAGGGGGAGACCCAGTACTTC.

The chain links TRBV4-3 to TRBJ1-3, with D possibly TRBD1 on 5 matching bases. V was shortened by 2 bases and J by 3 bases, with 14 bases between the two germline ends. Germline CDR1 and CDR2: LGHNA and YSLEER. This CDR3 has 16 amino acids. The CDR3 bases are TGCGCCAGCAGCCAATCCTCGGACATTCTTGGAAACACCATATATTTT. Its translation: CASSQSSDILGNTIYF.

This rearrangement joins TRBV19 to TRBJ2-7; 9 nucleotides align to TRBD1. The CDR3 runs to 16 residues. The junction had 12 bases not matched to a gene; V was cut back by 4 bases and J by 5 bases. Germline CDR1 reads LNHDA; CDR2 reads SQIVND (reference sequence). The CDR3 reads CASSTPRGQGVHEQYF. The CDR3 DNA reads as TGTGCCAGTAGTACGCCACGGGGACAGGGCGTCCACGAGCAGTACTTC.

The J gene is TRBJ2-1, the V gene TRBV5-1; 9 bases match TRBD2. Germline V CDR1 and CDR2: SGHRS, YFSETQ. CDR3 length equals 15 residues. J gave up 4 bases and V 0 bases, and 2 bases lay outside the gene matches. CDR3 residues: CASSLDLAGYNEQFF. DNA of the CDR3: TGCGCCAGCAGCTTGGATCTAGCGGGGTACAATGAGCAGTTCTTC. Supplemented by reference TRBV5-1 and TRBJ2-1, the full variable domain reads KAGVTQTPRYLIKTRGQQVTLSCSPISGHRSVSWYQQTPGQGLQFLFEYFSETQRNKGNFPGRFSGRQFSNSRSEMNVSTLELGDSALYLCASSLDLAGYNEQFFGPGTRLTVL.

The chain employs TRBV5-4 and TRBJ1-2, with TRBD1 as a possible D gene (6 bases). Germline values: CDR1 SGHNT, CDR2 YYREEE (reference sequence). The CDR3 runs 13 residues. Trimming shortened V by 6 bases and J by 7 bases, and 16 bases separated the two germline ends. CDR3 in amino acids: CASTRPRGVGYTF. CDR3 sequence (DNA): TGTGCCAGCACCCGGCCCAGGGGCGTTGGCTACACCTTC.

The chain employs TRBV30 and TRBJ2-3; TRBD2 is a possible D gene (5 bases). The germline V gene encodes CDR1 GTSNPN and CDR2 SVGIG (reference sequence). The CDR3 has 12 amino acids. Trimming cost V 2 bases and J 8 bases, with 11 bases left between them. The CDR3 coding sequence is TGTGCCTGGAGTCCCGGGGATGGTACGCAGTATTTT. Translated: CAWSPGDGTQYF.

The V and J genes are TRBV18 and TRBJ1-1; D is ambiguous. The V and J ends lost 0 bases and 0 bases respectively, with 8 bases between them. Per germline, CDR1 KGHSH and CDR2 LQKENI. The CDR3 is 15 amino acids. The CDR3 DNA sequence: TGTGCCAGCTCACCACCGACCAGGATGAACACTGAAGCTTTCTTT. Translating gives CASSPPTRMNTEAFF.

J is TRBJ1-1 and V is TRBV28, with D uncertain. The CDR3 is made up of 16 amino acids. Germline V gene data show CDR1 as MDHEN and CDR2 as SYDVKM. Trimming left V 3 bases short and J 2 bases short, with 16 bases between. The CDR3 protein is CASSFVRMAGNTEAFF. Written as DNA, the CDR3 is TGTGCCAGCAGTTTTGTGAGGATGGCTGGAAACACTGAAGCTTTCTTT.

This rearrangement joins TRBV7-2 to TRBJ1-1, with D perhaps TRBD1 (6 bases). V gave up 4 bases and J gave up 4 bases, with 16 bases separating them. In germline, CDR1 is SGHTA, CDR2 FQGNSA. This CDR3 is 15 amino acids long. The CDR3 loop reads CASSSNRVGATEAFF. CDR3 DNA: TGTGCCAGCAGCTCTAACAGGGTTGGGGCCACTGAAGCTTTCTTT.

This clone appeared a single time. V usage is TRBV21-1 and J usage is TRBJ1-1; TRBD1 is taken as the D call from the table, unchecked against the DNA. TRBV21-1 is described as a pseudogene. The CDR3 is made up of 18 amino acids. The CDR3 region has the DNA TGTGCCAGCTCACTTCACCGACAGGGCGCATTGAAGAACACTGAAGCTTTCTTT. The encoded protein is CASSLHRQGALKNTEAFF.

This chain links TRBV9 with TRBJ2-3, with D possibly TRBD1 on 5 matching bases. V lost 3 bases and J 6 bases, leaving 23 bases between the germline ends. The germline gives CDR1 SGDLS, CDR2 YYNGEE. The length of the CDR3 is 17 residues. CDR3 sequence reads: CASSGGLRQNQPDTQYF. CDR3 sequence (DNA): TGTGCCAGCAGCGGGGGCTTGAGGCAAAATCAGCCCGATACGCAGTATTTT.

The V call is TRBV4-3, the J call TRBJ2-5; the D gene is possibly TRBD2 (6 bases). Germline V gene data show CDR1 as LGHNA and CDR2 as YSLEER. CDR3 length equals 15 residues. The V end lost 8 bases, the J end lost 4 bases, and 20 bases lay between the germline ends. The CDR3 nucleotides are TGCGCCAGCTCAAGGAACTATGGGGGAGGAGAGACCCAGTACTTC. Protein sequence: CASSRNYGGGETQYF.

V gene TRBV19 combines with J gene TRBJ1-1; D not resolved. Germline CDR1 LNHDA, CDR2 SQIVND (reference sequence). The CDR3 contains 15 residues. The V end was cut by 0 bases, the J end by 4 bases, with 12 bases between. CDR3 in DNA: TGTGCCAGTAGTATAGATCACGGAGGAGGCACTGAAGCTTTCTTT. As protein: CASSIDHGGGTEAFF.

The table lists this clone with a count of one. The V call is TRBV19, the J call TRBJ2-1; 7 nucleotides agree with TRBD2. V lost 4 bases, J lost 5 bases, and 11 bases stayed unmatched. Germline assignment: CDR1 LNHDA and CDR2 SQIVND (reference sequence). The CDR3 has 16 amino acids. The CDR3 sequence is CASSTSASGADNEQFF. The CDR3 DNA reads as TGTGCCAGTAGTACCTCTGCCAGCGGGGCGGACAATGAGCAGTTCTTC.

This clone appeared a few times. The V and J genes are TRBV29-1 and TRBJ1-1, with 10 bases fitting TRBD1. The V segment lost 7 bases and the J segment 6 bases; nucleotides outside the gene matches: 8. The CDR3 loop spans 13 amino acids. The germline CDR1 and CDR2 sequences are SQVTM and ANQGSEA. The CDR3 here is CSGQGAEGAEAFF. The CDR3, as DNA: TGCAGCGGACAGGGGGCGGAAGGCGCTGAAGCTTTCTTT.